This T cell receptor beta chain originates from a study of blood T cell repertoires in COVID-19. The wider study: T cells, B-cell-depleted T cells, or PBMCs supplied cDNA or gDNA.

Data came from immunoSEQ multiplex PCR; TCRdb stores just in-frame clones and leaves some out. The data contain roughly 200,000 clones, about 91% of them singletons. V was clipped by 0 bases and J by 0 bases, with 12 bases between them. This CDR3 has 16 amino acids. Germline CDR1 reads SGHNT; CDR2 reads YYREEE (reference sequence). Residents of 24 US areas, aged about 18 to 95 years, made up the participants. Cohorts were based on clinical histories the participants reported. The receptor's source is a woman aged 40 to 50 with acute COVID-19. V is TRBV5-4 and J is TRBJ2-5, with D maybe TRBD2 (5 bases). Sequenced: PBMCs or T cells enriched from blood (not recorded which). The CDR3 spells CASSLGFPGYQETQYF. DNA for the CDR3: TGTGCCAGCAGCTTGGGATTTCCGGGGTACCAAGAGACCCAGTACTTC.